The TCR beta chain described here comes from a study of cytomegalovirus exposure and HLA in healthy donors. The overall study: The use of the same platform for the 120 validation repertoires and the 600 to 700 first-cohort repertoires was reported by a later analysis. Whole-study results and caveats: TCR sequences were mostly rare, though some public TCRs occurred in many donors. A later analysis found first-cohort TCR clusters tended to co-occur in the 90 to 150 validation repertoires.

Separation from the roughly 670-subject first cohort characterized the roughly 120-subject validation cohort, to which the donors belonged. The repertoire was sequenced with immunoSEQ multiplex PCR; TCRdb's copy has only in-frame clones and lacks some. In the table there are about 180,000 clones, less than 85% of which are singletons. Concerning this clone itself: The target antigen is unknown.

The CDR3 loop spans 13 amino acids. The germline gives CDR1 WSHSY, CDR2 SAAADI. V was clipped by 2 bases and J by 8 bases; unmatched bases: 2. This clonotype was sampled from a man in his late teens or twenties in good health and CMV-seropositive. The rearrangement joins TRBV10-2 to TRBJ1-2; 10 bases agree with TRBD1. The source material was PBMCs. The DNA of the CDR3 is TGCGCCAGCAGTGAGGAGACAGGGGGCGGCTACACCTTC. Protein sequence: CASSEETGGGYTF.